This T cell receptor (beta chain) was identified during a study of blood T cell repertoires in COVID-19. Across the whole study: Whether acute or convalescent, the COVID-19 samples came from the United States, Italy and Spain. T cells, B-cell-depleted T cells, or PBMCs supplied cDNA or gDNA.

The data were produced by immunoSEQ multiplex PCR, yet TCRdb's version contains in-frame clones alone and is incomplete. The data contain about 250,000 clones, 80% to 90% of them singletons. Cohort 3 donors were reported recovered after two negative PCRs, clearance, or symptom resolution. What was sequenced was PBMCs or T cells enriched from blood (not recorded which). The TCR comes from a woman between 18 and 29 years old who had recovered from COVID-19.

CDR3 sequence (DNA): TGTGCCAGCAGCTTGGTTCCGCCACTCTACAATGAGCAGTTCTTC. As protein: CASSLVPPLYNEQFF. This rearrangement joins TRBV5-8 to TRBJ2-1; no reliable D call. V lost 0 bases, J lost 3 bases, and 10 bases lay in between. This CDR3 comprises 15 residues. Germline V gives CDR1 SGHTS, CDR2 YDEGEE.